A single sample gave rise to the 18 T cell receptor beta chains below, sequenced in a study of T cells in Graves' hyperthyroidism and ophthalmopathy. Amplification targeted TCR beta CDR3 regions from RNA transcripts. A first-round RT-PCR of the TCR CDR3 used the HTBI primer set. TCRdb ran MiXCR on the multiplex PCR reads and lists one entry per CDR3 protein. This sample has 600,000 or so distinct CDR3 sequences, with about 14% found just once. Sequenced: blood. The receptors come from a woman aged 18 to 35 with Graves' ophthalmopathy.

This clonotype was recorded many times. The CDR3 DNA follows: TGTGCCAGCAGCTTAGAGGCAGGGGACCCTAACTACAATGAGCAGTTCTTC. This gives the protein CASSLEAGDPNYNEQFF. The chain combines TRBV7-6 with TRBJ2-1, with a weak D call TRBD1 (6 bases). Between the trimmed V and J ends, which lost 1 base and 3 bases, there was a span of 16 bases. CDR1 SGHVS and CDR2 FNYEAQ come from the germline V gene. The CDR3 has 17 residues.

Ten or more counts support this clonotype. V usage is TRBV7-2 and J usage is TRBJ2-1, with D maybe TRBD2 (5 bases). There are 14 residues in the CDR3. Germline loops: CDR1 SGHTA, CDR2 FQGNSA. Trimming took 1 base from V and 7 from J, leaving 11 bases between them. The CDR3 DNA sequence: TGTGCCAGCAGCTTAGACGGACTTATTAATGAGCAGTTCTTC. This translates into CASSLDGLINEQFF.

This clonotype came up many times. The chain is built from TRBV7-6 and TRBJ1-5, with 9 positions matching TRBD1. V lost 1 base to trimming and J lost 1 base; unmatched junction nucleotides: 2. CDR1 and CDR2 from the germline V gene are SGHVS and FNYEAQ. The CDR3 runs 16 residues. The CDR3 region is CASSLGTGESNQPQHF. The CDR3 region has the DNA TGTGCCAGCAGCTTAGGGACAGGGGAAAGCAATCAGCCCCAGCATTTT. Using reference TRBV7-6 and TRBJ1-5 for the parts outside the CDR3, the full variable domain is GAGVSQSPRYKVTKRGQDVALRCDPISGHVSLYWYRQALGQGPEFLTYFNYEAQQDKSGLPNDRFSAERPEGSISTLTIQRTEQRDSAMYRCASSLGTGESNQPQHFGDGTRLSIL.

There are many counts of this clonotype. The chain uses TRBV18 and TRBJ1-1; possible D gene TRBD1, 5 bases. Germline V CDR1 and CDR2: KGHSH, LQKENI. There are 13 residues in the CDR3. Trimming pared 6 bases from V and 3 bases from J, leaving 11 bases between. The CDR3 DNA is TGTGCCAGCTCGGTCGGGGCAGACACTGAAGCTTTCTTT. Translated: CASSVGADTEAFF.

This clonotype was detected ten times or more. The J gene is TRBJ2-7, the V gene TRBV20-1; D might be TRBD1 (5 bases). The V gene's germline CDR1 is DFQATT and CDR2 SNEGSKA (reference sequence). The CDR3 is made up of 14 amino acids. V gave up 3 bases and J gave up 2 bases, with 14 bases separating them. Written as DNA, the CDR3 is TGCAGTGCTAGGGGGTCAGGGCGCCCCTACGAGCAGTACTTC. Residues: CSARGSGRPYEQYF.

At least ten counts were recorded for this clonotype. The chain uses TRBV2 and TRBJ1-2; 7 bases line up with TRBD1. Unmatched junction bases numbered 7, after V lost 6 bases and J lost 6 bases. CDR3 length equals 13 residues. Germline CDR1 and CDR2: SNHLY and FYNNEI. CDR3 protein: CASREGQLDGYTF. The CDR3 coding sequence is TGTGCCAGCAGGGAGGGACAGTTGGATGGCTACACCTTC.

About this clonotype itself: It may be a read error: a sequence one base away is much more abundant. This chain connects TRBV6-4 to TRBJ2-2; 7 positions match TRBD1. This CDR3 region has 16 residues. The V gene's germline CDR1 is MRHNA and CDR2 SNTAGT. CDR3 sequence (DNA): TGTGTCAGCAGTGACCAGGGGGTGGCGAACACCGGGGAGCTGTTTTTT. As protein: CVSSDQGVANTGELFF.

The table lists this clonotype with many counts. V usage is TRBV7-3 and J usage is TRBJ2-3; 7 positions agree with TRBD2. Germline V gene data show CDR1 as SGHTA and CDR2 as FQGTGA. Germline trimming cut 5 bases from V and 0 bases from J; bases unmatched to any gene: 8. CDR3 length: 16 amino acids. CDR3 residues: CASSQGVSGSTDTQYF. The CDR3 nucleotides read TGTGCCAGCAGCCAAGGGGTTAGCGGGAGCACAGATACGCAGTATTTT.

This sequence joins TRBV7-9 and TRBJ2-7, with 7 nucleotides matching TRBD1. The CDR3 sequence is 16 residues long. The ends lost 5 bases at V and 3 bases at J; junction bases unmatched: 13. CDR1 and CDR2 (germline): SEHNR, FQNEAQ (reference sequence). The CDR3 reads CASSLGWDSRIYEQYF. Here the CDR3 DNA reads TGTGCCAGCAGCCTGGGGTGGGACAGCCGAATCTACGAGCAGTACTTC.

The chain recombines TRBV28 with TRBJ2-7; TRBD1 matches 11 bases. The ends lost 1 base at V and 3 bases at J; junction bases unmatched: 8. This CDR3 has 17 amino acids. Germline CDR1 and CDR2: MDHEN and SYDVKM. CDR3 DNA: TGTGCCAGCAGTTTATCTTACGGGACAGGGGGATTCTACGAGCAGTACTTC. Amino acid sequence: CASSLSYGTGGFYEQYF.

Turning to this clonotype: One end of the junction does not line up with germline, which may come from a read error. The CDR3 sequence is CASSLRAKTIQYF. As DNA, the CDR3 is TGTGCCAGCAGCTTAAGGGCCAAAACCATTCAGTACTTC. The chain recombines TRBV13 with TRBJ2-4; D is uncertain. This CDR3 is 13 amino acids long. Germline assignment: CDR1 PRHDT and CDR2 FYEKMQ (reference sequence).

With regard to this clonotype: This clone may be a read error of a much larger clone one base away. The gene calls are TRBV20-1 and TRBJ2-7, with D hard to call. Germline CDR1 and CDR2: DFQATT and SNEGSKA (reference sequence). The CDR3 spans 16 residues. The CDR3 protein is CSAREVGSVDWIEQHF. CDR3 coding DNA: TGCAGTGCTAGAGAGGTGGGCTCGGTTGACTGGATCGAGCAGCACTTC.

V gene TRBV7-3 combines with J gene TRBJ1-1; 7 bases line up with TRBD1. Germline trimming cut 4 bases from V and 6 bases from J; bases unmatched to any gene: 5. Germline lookup yields CDR1 SGHTA and CDR2 FQGTGA. CDR3 length: 13 amino acids. The CDR3, as DNA: TGTGCCAGCAGCTCGCAGGGGGGGGCTGAAGCTTTCTTT. This gives the protein CASSSQGGAEAFF.

The rearrangement joins TRBV10-3 to TRBJ1-5; TRBD1 matches at 7 bases. The germline CDR1 and CDR2 sequences are ENHRY and SYGVKD. The J segment lost 4 bases and the V segment lost 6 bases, leaving 6 bases of the junction unmatched. The CDR3 spans 14 residues. The CDR3 sequence: CAISRDSVNQPQHF. CDR3 bases: TGTGCCATCAGCAGGGACAGTGTTAATCAGCCCCAGCATTTT.

There are many counts of this clonotype. V is TRBV9 and J is TRBJ2-7, with 12 nucleotides matching TRBD1. Germline V gene lookup returns CDR1 SGDLS and CDR2 YYNGEE. V was clipped by 4 bases and J by 6 bases; unmatched bases: 5. CDR3 length: 14 amino acids. The CDR3 region is CASSPGQGAGEQYF. The CDR3 coding sequence is TGTGCCAGCAGCCCGGGACAGGGGGCGGGCGAGCAGTACTTC.

This clonotype was observed many times. The chain links TRBV7-9 to TRBJ2-7, with D unresolved. The CDR3 is 13 amino acids. In germline, CDR1 is SEHNR, CDR2 FQNEAQ (reference sequence). Trimming removed 3 bases at V and 5 bases at J, with 11 bases between. The CDR3 region has the DNA TGTGCCAGCAGCTTGTCGAGGTCCCACGAGCAGTACTTC. Translation: CASSLSRSHEQYF.

This clonotype was counted ten times or more. The chain combines TRBV6-1 with TRBJ1-2, with D hard to call. V lost 2 bases and J 2 bases, leaving 15 bases between the germline ends. Looked up from germline, CDR1 is MNHNS and CDR2 is SASEGT. This CDR3 has 16 amino acids. The chain's CDR3 is CASSELVAGGNYGYTF. As DNA, the CDR3 is TGTGCCAGCAGTGAATTGGTAGCCGGAGGAAACTATGGCTACACCTTC.

Only a few counts were recorded for this clonotype. The chain uses TRBV11-3 and TRBJ2-6; 7 bases line up with TRBD2. This CDR3 comprises 20 residues. J gave up 4 bases and V 1 base, and 16 bases lay outside the gene matches. Germline V lookup: CDR1 SGHNT, CDR2 YENEEA. DNA for the CDR3: TGTGCCAGCAGCTTAGCCCTCTGGGAGGGAGTGGTTTCCGGGGCCAACGTCCTGACTTTC. It encodes CASSLALWEGVVSGANVLTF.